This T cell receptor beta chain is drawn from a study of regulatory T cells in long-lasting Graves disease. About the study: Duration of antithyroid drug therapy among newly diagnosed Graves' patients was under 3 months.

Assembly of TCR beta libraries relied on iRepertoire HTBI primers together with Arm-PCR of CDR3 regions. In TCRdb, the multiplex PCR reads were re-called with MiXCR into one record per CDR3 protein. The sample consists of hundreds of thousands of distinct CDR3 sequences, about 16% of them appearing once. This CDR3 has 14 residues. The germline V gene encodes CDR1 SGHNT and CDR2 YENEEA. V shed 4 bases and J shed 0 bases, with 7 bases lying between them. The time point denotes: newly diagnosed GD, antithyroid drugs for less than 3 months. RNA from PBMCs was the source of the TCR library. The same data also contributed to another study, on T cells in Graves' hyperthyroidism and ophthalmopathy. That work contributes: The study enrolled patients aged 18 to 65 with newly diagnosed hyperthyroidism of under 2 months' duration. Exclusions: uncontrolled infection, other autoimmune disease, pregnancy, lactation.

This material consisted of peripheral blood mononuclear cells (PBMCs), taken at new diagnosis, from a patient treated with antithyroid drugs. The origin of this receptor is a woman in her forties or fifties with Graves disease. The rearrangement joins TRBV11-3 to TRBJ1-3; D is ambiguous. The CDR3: CASSSTSSGNTIYF. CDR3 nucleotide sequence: TGTGCCAGCAGCTCCACGTCCTCTGGAAACACCATATATTTT.